Below, 26 T cell receptor beta chains from the same sample are listed, as sequenced in a study of blood T cells in healthy people across ages (dated by TCRdb to 2013 to 2016). Receptor libraries were prepared by 5' RACE. The reads were generated on an Illumina HiSeq 2500. A second PCR of roughly 7 to 11 cycles was performed with a sample-barcoded 5' primer and a J-beta primer mix. TCRdb trimmed public reads at Q25 via fastp, called clones via MiXCR and kept in-frame beta chains. Each record represents a unique CDR3 protein, reported with the most common genes and DNA among its rows. This sample holds about 1,500,000 distinct CDR3 sequences; roughly 28% were observed only once. About 8% of the sample goes to the ten largest clones. The sample consisted of blood. The receptors derive from a woman aged 30 to 39 in good health.

The chain employs TRBV10-3 and TRBJ2-5; D may correspond to TRBD1 or TRBD2 (6 bases each). The CDR3 totals 13 residues. V was pared by 11 bases and J by 5 bases, with 18 bases between. Per the germline V gene, CDR1 is ENHRY and CDR2 is SYGVKD. The CDR3 sequence is CASNRVGGETQYF. In DNA, the CDR3 is TGTGCCTCCAACAGGGTAGGGGGGGAGACCCAGTACTTC.

CDR3 bases: TGCAGCTCCGAAGGCGGACAGAACTATGGCTACACCTTC. Residues: CSSEGGQNYGYTF. This chain joins TRBV29-1 and TRBJ1-2, with D maybe TRBD1 (6 bases). This CDR3 region has 13 residues. Germline values: CDR1 SQVTM, CDR2 ANQGSEA. Trimming took off 8 bases at V and 2 bases at J, with 15 bases between the two ends. Using reference TRBV29-1 and TRBJ1-2 for the parts outside the CDR3, the full variable domain is SAVISQKPSRDICQRGTSLTIQCQVDSQVTMMFWYRQQPGQSLTLIATANQGSEATYESGFVIDKFPISRPNLTFSTLTVSNMSPEDSSIYLCSSEGGQNYGYTFGSGTRLTVV.

This clonotype was counted only a few times. The rearrangement links TRBV5-1 to TRBJ1-4; 9 nucleotides align to TRBD1. J lost 8 bases, V lost 3 bases, and 5 bases had no gene match. The germline V gene has CDR1 SGHRS and CDR2 YFSETQ. CDR3 length: 14 amino acids. The CDR3 DNA reads as TGCGCCAGCAGCTGGGGACAGGGAGAGGAAAAACTGTTTTTT. This gives the protein CASSWGQGEEKLFF.

This chain uses TRBV10-3 with TRBJ2-4; TRBD1 matches 7 bases. V gave up 3 bases and J gave up 13 bases; unmatched junction bases: 12. This CDR3 region has 14 residues. Germline V gives CDR1 ENHRY, CDR2 SYGVKD. The CDR3 sequence is CAISDKGAYYKQYF. CDR3 in DNA: TGTGCCATCAGTGATAAGGGGGCTTATTACAAGCAGTACTTC.

The table lists this clonotype with a few counts. The chain employs TRBV20-1 and TRBJ2-1; 10 nucleotides align to TRBD1. This CDR3 comprises 13 residues. The V and J ends lost 6 bases and 6 bases, in that order; junction bases with no gene match: 5. The germline CDR1 and CDR2 sequences are DFQATT and SNEGSKA (reference sequence). CDR3 protein: CSATRDRGNEQFF. The CDR3 DNA is TGCAGTGCAACCAGGGACAGGGGCAATGAGCAGTTCTTC.

The chain combines TRBV29-1 with TRBJ2-3, with 9 nucleotides matching TRBD2. The ends lost 4 bases at V and 0 bases at J; junction bases unmatched: 8. Germline CDR1 reads SQVTM; CDR2 reads ANQGSEA. The CDR3 sequence is 16 residues long. In DNA form, the CDR3 reads TGCAGCGTTGGACGGACTAGCGCATCTAGCACAGATACGCAGTATTTT. Translating gives CSVGRTSASSTDTQYF.

This clonotype came up many times. The chain has TRBV10-3 and TRBJ2-7; TRBD1 matches at 7 bases. The CDR3 is 14 amino acids. The junction had 7 bases not matched to a gene; V was cut back by 6 bases and J by 2 bases. Germline values: CDR1 ENHRY, CDR2 SYGVKD. CDR3 residues: CAIRGTASPYEQYF. CDR3 sequence (DNA): TGTGCCATCAGGGGGACAGCCTCCCCCTACGAGCAGTACTTC.

The chain has TRBV20-1 and TRBJ2-1; possibly TRBD2 for D (6 bases). The CDR3 is 13 amino acids. CDR1 and CDR2 (germline): DFQATT, SNEGSKA (reference sequence). V shed 6 bases and J shed 10 bases, with 19 bases lying between them. The CDR3 sequence is CSANRAGPYEQFF. For the CDR3, the DNA is TGCAGTGCCAACCGGGCGGGACCCTACGAGCAGTTCTTC.

J is TRBJ1-2 and V is TRBV15; D unclear. CDR1 and CDR2 from the germline V gene are LNHNV and YYDKDF (reference sequence). V lost 0 bases, J lost 7 bases, and 9 bases lay in between. The CDR3 totals 13 residues. CDR3 nucleotides: TGTGCCACCAGCAGAGAGTTATTGGGTGGCTACACCTTC. Its protein is CATSRELLGGYTF.

This clonotype has ten or more counts. The chain has TRBV4-1 and TRBJ2-1; 7 positions match TRBD1. CDR3 length: 14 residues. Germline CDR1 reads MGHRA; CDR2 reads YSYEKL. J lost 6 bases, V lost 2 bases, and 4 bases had no gene match. As DNA, the CDR3 is TGCGCCAGCAGCCAACCGGGACAGCGCAATGAGCAGTTCTTC. Translating gives CASSQPGQRNEQFF.

This clonotype was recorded a few times. The chain combines TRBV5-6 with TRBJ2-3; TRBD2 matches 7 bases. J gave up 4 bases and V 2 bases, and 10 bases lay outside the gene matches. CDR1 and CDR2 from the germline V gene are SGHDT and YYEEEE. The CDR3 runs 16 residues. CDR3: CASSFVRREIADTQYF. The DNA of the CDR3 is TGTGCCAGCAGCTTCGTGAGGCGGGAGATCGCAGATACGCAGTATTTT.

This chain uses TRBV5-6 with TRBJ1-2; 8 bases are shared with TRBD1. The germline CDR1 and CDR2 sequences are SGHDT and YYEEEE. CDR3 length equals 14 residues. V gave up 3 bases and J gave up 4 bases; unmatched junction bases: 5. The CDR3 nucleotides read TGTGCCAGCAGCTCAGATCAGGGGGCCTATGGCTACACCTTC. Translation gives CASSSDQGAYGYTF.

DNA of the CDR3: TGTGCCAGCACCGAATCCCGACAGGGGAAGGGGCTCGAGCAGTACTTC. This gives the protein CASTESRQGKGLEQYF. The rearrangement joins TRBV2 to TRBJ2-7; 8 bases align to TRBD1. This CDR3 region has 16 residues. The germline CDR1 and CDR2 sequences are SNHLY and FYNNEI. V trimming: 7 bases; J trimming: 6 bases; junction bases outside the gene matches: 17.

The chain combines TRBV11-2 with TRBJ2-2; D remains ambiguous. CDR1 and CDR2 from the germline V gene are SGHAT and FQNNGV. The CDR3 spans 16 residues. Trimming removed 5 bases at V and 0 bases at J, with 13 bases between. CDR3 amino acids: CASSGLDGTNTGELFF. In DNA form, the CDR3 reads TGTGCCAGCAGCGGGTTGGACGGTACGAACACCGGGGAGCTGTTTTTT.

CDR3 DNA sequence: TGTGCCAGCAGCTCCGACCCCTCCTACAATGAGCAGTACTTC. It specifies CASSSDPSYNEQYF. The chain couples TRBV7-6 to TRBJ2-7; D is unclear. Trimming removed 4 bases from V and 7 bases from J, with 17 bases in between. Germline loops: CDR1 SGHVS, CDR2 FNYEAQ. The length of the CDR3 is 14 residues.

As for this clonotype: A much larger clone differs from this one at a single base, so this may be a read error. The CDR3 protein is CASRRTVNTGERFF. CDR3 sequence (DNA): TGTGCCAGCCGGCGGACAGTGAACACCGGGGAGCGGTTTTTT. This chain joins TRBV7-2 and TRBJ2-2, with D perhaps matching TRBD1 (6 bases). The CDR3 has 14 amino acids. Looked up from germline, CDR1 is SGHTA and CDR2 is FQGNSA.

This clonotype was found a few times. The chain carries TRBV11-2 and TRBJ2-3; D perhaps matches TRBD2 (5 bases). The CDR3 is 17 residues long. Trimming stripped 1 base from V and 0 bases from J, with 14 bases between. CDR1 and CDR2 from the germline V gene are SGHAT and FQNNGV. In DNA form, the CDR3 reads TGTGCCAGCAGCTTAGTCGTCGGCGGGCTCAGCACAGATACGCAGTATTTT. Translating gives CASSLVVGGLSTDTQYF.

The chain has TRBV7-2 and TRBJ2-5; 7 positions agree with TRBD1. The junction had 13 bases not matched to a gene; V was cut back by 8 bases and J by 4 bases. Germline lookup yields CDR1 SGHTA and CDR2 FQGNSA. The CDR3 runs 15 residues. Here the CDR3 reads CTSGVTGTVGETQYF. The CDR3 region has the DNA TGTACCAGCGGGGTGACAGGGACGGTTGGAGAGACCCAGTACTTC. The variable domain in full, completed from reference TRBV7-2 and TRBJ2-5, reads GAGVSQSPSNKVTEKGKDVELRCDPISGHTALYWYRQSLGQGLEFLIYFQGNSAPDKSGLPSDRFSAERTGGSVSTLTIQRTQQEDSAVYLCTSGVTGTVGETQYFGPGTRLLVL.

This chain uses TRBV7-2 with TRBJ2-1, with 15 bases fitting TRBD2. Germline V gene sequence: CDR1 SGHTA, CDR2 FQGNSA. V shed 1 base, J shed 12 bases, and the junction held 10 bases outside the gene matches. The CDR3 loop spans 17 amino acids. The CDR3 sequence is CASSLGSGTSGGLGQFF. As DNA, the CDR3 is TGTGCCAGCAGCTTAGGTTCCGGGACTAGCGGGGGGTTAGGGCAGTTCTTC.

The V gene is TRBV9, the J gene TRBJ2-5, with 9 nucleotides matching TRBD2. This CDR3 spans 15 amino acids. CDR1 and CDR2 (germline): SGDLS, YYNGEE. Germline trimming cut 4 bases from V and 4 bases from J; bases unmatched to any gene: 8. CDR3 in amino acids: CASSHGGGDLETQYF. For the CDR3, the DNA is TGTGCCAGCAGCCATGGCGGGGGGGACCTAGAGACCCAGTACTTC.

The V gene is TRBV2, the J gene TRBJ1-5; tentatively, D is TRBD1 (6 bases). Germline V CDR1 and CDR2: SNHLY, FYNNEI. Trimming removed 0 bases at V and 7 bases at J, with 13 bases between. CDR3 size: 15 residues. Here the CDR3 DNA reads TGTGCCAGCAGTGAAGCGCGGCAGGGGAAGCAGCCCCAGCATTTT. It is translated as CASSEARQGKQPQHF.

The sample holds a few counts of this clonotype. The genes are TRBV5-6 and TRBJ2-3; 7 positions match TRBD1. CDR1 and CDR2 (germline): SGHDT, YYEEEE. Trimming at V came to 0 bases and at J to 3 bases, leaving 4 bases not matched to a gene. The CDR3 covers 15 residues. The DNA for the CDR3 is TGTGCCAGCAGCTTGGGACAGGGTCCGACAGATACGCAGTATTTT. Encoded protein: CASSLGQGPTDTQYF.

The table lists this clonotype with a few counts. The chain carries TRBV7-2 and TRBJ2-7; a possible D gene is TRBD2 (6 bases). Germline V gene lookup returns CDR1 SGHTA and CDR2 FQGNSA. The CDR3 extends over 13 amino acids. The germline V and J ends were trimmed by 2 bases and 5 bases, with 10 bases remaining between them. The CDR3 loop is CASSLLGGHEQYF. In DNA, the CDR3 is TGTGCCAGCAGCTTATTGGGGGGACACGAGCAGTACTTC.

The chain carries TRBV7-2 and TRBJ2-5; 7 bases are shared with TRBD1. Looked up from germline, CDR1 is SGHTA and CDR2 is FQGNSA. The CDR3 spans 14 residues. V gave up 4 bases and J gave up 2 bases; unmatched junction bases: 4. The CDR3 sequence is CASSSARGQETQYF. The DNA for the CDR3 is TGTGCCAGCAGCTCCGCCAGGGGGCAAGAGACCCAGTACTTC. Variable domain in full (rest from reference TRBV7-2 and TRBJ2-5): GAGVSQSPSNKVTEKGKDVELRCDPISGHTALYWYRQSLGQGLEFLIYFQGNSAPDKSGLPSDRFSAERTGGSVSTLTIQRTQQEDSAVYLCASSSARGQETQYFGPGTRLLVL.

A few counts support this clonotype. The chain uses TRBV28 and TRBJ2-7; D unresolved. Germline V gene data show CDR1 as MDHEN and CDR2 as SYDVKM. The CDR3 runs to 11 residues. Between the trimmed V and J ends, which lost 8 bases and 4 bases, there was a span of 9 bases. CDR3 coding DNA: TGTGCCAGCGTAGTAGGGTACGAGCAGTACTTC. Encoded protein: CASVVGYEQYF. Together with reference TRBV28 and TRBJ2-7, the CDR3 gives the full variable domain: DVKVTQSSRYLVKRTGEKVFLECVQDMDHENMFWYRQDPGLGLRLIYFSYDVKMKEKGDIPEGYSVSREKKERFSLILESASTNQTSMYLCASVVGYEQYFGPGTRLTVT.

V and J are TRBV5-5 and TRBJ2-1, with 10 bases fitting TRBD2. CDR1 and CDR2 (germline): SGHKS, YYEKEE (reference sequence). The CDR3 covers 17 residues. The V and J ends lost 0 bases and 2 bases, in that order; junction bases with no gene match: 5. CDR3 residues: CASSLGSGGATYNEQFF. DNA for the CDR3: TGTGCCAGCAGCTTGGGAAGCGGGGGGGCCACCTACAATGAGCAGTTCTTC.